A selection of T cell receptor beta chains follows, all from one sample in a study of memory CD4+ T cells and cytomegalovirus serostatus. Here immunoSEQ multiplex PCR was the method, and the copy in TCRdb shows in-frame clones only, minus some. This sample has over 35,000 clones, with around three quarters found just once. What was sequenced was memory CD4+ T cells from blood. Receptor source: an adult in good health and CMV-seronegative. Both conserved end residues are part of each CDR3. D genes are given only for firm matches. Some rows mark clone size as missing; the rest say once, few, many or name a class of expanded clone.

abundance: NA
j_gene: TRBJ1-2
d_gene: NA
v_gene: TRBV5-6
CDR3nt: TGTGCCAGCAGCTTGGGTCAGATCTATGGCTACACCTTC
CDR3aa: CASSLGQIYGYTF

abundance: NA
j_gene: TRBJ2-7
d_gene: TRBD2
v_gene: TRBV27
CDR3nt: TGTGCCAGCAGTTTTAGGCCCGGACTAGGCCGTCCCCACGAGCAGTACTTC
CDR3aa: CASSFRPGLGRPHEQYF

abundance: NA
j_gene: TRBJ1-5
d_gene: TRBD1
v_gene: TRBV7-6
CDR3nt: TGTGCCAGCAGCTTACGACAGGGTCGGGGTCAGCCCCAGCATTTT
CDR3aa: CASSLRQGRGQPQHF

abundance: NA
j_gene: TRBJ1-2
d_gene: TRBD1
v_gene: TRBV6-5
CDR3nt: TGTGCCAGCAGACTGGGACAGGACGGTGGCTACACCTTC
CDR3aa: CASRLGQDGGYTF

abundance: NA
j_gene: TRBJ2-7
d_gene: NA
v_gene: TRBV4-1
CDR3nt: TGCGCCAGCAGCCAAGATTACGCGCCCGGGACACGCACCCACTCCTACGAGCAGTACTTC
CDR3aa: CASSQDYAPGTRTHSYEQYF

abundance: once
j_gene: TRBJ2-7
d_gene: NA
v_gene: TRBV30
CDR3nt: TGTGCCTGGAGTCCGAATTACGAGCAGTACTTC
CDR3aa: CAWSPNYEQYF

abundance: NA
j_gene: TRBJ1-2
d_gene: TRBD1
v_gene: TRBV5-1
CDR3nt: TGCGCCAGCAGCCAAGACAGGGGGGAAGGAGGCTACACCTTC
CDR3aa: CASSQDRGEGGYTF

abundance: NA
j_gene: TRBJ2-7
d_gene: NA
v_gene: TRBV19
CDR3nt: TGTGCCAGTAGTATGCTAGTGGGCGAGCAGTACTTC
CDR3aa: CASSMLVGEQYF

abundance: NA
j_gene: TRBJ2-5
d_gene: TRBD2
v_gene: TRBV5-1
CDR3nt: TGCGCCAGCAGCTTGCTGCCTACTAGCGGGGGGACAGAGACCCAGTACTTC
CDR3aa: CASSLLPTSGGTETQYF

abundance: NA
j_gene: TRBJ2-6
d_gene: NA
v_gene: TRBV5-6
CDR3nt: TGTGCCAGCAGCTTGCAGGGGACTGGGGCCAACGTCCTGACTTTC
CDR3aa: CASSLQGTGANVLTF

abundance: once
j_gene: TRBJ2-1
d_gene: TRBD2
v_gene: TRBV7-2
CDR3nt: TGTGCCAGCCGTGCCGGGGGGGGTTACAATGAGCAGTTCTTC
CDR3aa: CASRAGGGYNEQFF

abundance: once
j_gene: TRBJ1-2
d_gene: TRBD1
v_gene: TRBV7-2
CDR3nt: TGTGCCAGCAGCTCCGGAGGGACAGGGCTCAGCTATGGCTACACCTTC
CDR3aa: CASSSGGTGLSYGYTF

abundance: once
j_gene: TRBJ2-3
d_gene: NA
v_gene: TRBV7-2
CDR3nt: TGTGCCAGCAGCTTTCTGGGGGCGCAAGGAGATACGCAGTATTTT
CDR3aa: CASSFLGAQGDTQYF

abundance: NA
j_gene: TRBJ1-1
d_gene: NA
v_gene: TRBV5-5
CDR3nt: TGTGCCAGCAGCGTTGGTTCACCAGCGGCTTTCTTT
CDR3aa: CASSVGSPAAFF

abundance: NA
j_gene: TRBJ2-3
d_gene: NA
v_gene: TRBV13
CDR3nt: TGTGCCAGCAGCTTAAATGGTAGGACGGCAGATACGCAGTATTTT
CDR3aa: CASSLNGRTADTQYF

abundance: once
j_gene: TRBJ2-2
d_gene: NA
v_gene: TRBV7-9
CDR3nt: TGTGCCAGCAGCTTAGACGGGGTAAACACCGGGGAGCTGTTTTTT
CDR3aa: CASSLDGVNTGELFF

abundance: NA
j_gene: TRBJ1-2
d_gene: NA
v_gene: TRBV29-1
CDR3nt: TGCAGCGTTGAAGATCGCGGGGGTGGCTACACCTTC
CDR3aa: CSVEDRGGGYTF

abundance: NA
j_gene: TRBJ1-3
d_gene: NA
v_gene: TRBV11-3
CDR3nt: TGTGCCAGCAGCTCCGGCGAGGCGGGAAACACCATATATTTT
CDR3aa: CASSSGEAGNTIYF

abundance: NA
j_gene: TRBJ2-2
d_gene: NA
v_gene: TRBV6-5
CDR3nt: TGTGCCAGCCGGAAAACTACCGGGGAGCTGTTTTTT
CDR3aa: CASRKTTGELFF

abundance: NA
j_gene: TRBJ2-2
d_gene: TRBD1
v_gene: TRBV7-2
CDR3nt: TGTGCCAGCAGCTTAGCGTTTCGGGACAGGGGGCGCCCCGGGGAGCTGTTTTTT
CDR3aa: CASSLAFRDRGRPGELFF

abundance: NA
j_gene: TRBJ2-2
d_gene: NA
v_gene: TRBV2
CDR3nt: TGTGCCAGCACTTTCAGGACAGCCGGGGAGCTGTTTTTT
CDR3aa: CASTFRTAGELFF

abundance: NA
j_gene: TRBJ1-6
d_gene: NA
v_gene: TRBV21-1
CDR3nt: TGTGCCAGAGGATCACCCCTCCACTTT
CDR3aa: CARGSPLHF

abundance: NA
j_gene: TRBJ2-5
d_gene: TRBD2
v_gene: TRBV30
CDR3nt: TGTGCCTGGAGTGTAACCCGGACTAGCGGGGGAGGGACCCAGTACTTC
CDR3aa: CAWSVTRTSGGGTQYF

abundance: NA
j_gene: TRBJ2-5
d_gene: TRBD2
v_gene: TRBV11-1
CDR3nt: TGTGCCAGCAGCCACCGGACTAGCGGGGGGGAGACCCAGTACTTC
CDR3aa: CASSHRTSGGETQYF

abundance: few
j_gene: TRBJ1-1
d_gene: NA
v_gene: TRBV2
CDR3nt: TGTGCCGAGCAGCTTTACATGAACACTGAAGCTTTCTTT
CDR3aa: CAEQLYMNTEAFF

abundance: NA
j_gene: TRBJ2-1
d_gene: NA
v_gene: TRBV5-1
CDR3nt: TGCGCCAGCAGCTTGGGTGGCTTATCCTACAATGAGCAGTTCTTC
CDR3aa: CASSLGGLSYNEQFF

abundance: NA
j_gene: TRBJ1-1
d_gene: NA
v_gene: TRBV5-6
CDR3nt: TGTGCCAGCAGCTTGGAGGGGAGAGGAGCTTTCTTT
CDR3aa: CASSLEGRGAFF

abundance: few
j_gene: TRBJ2-7
d_gene: TRBD2
v_gene: TRBV5-1
CDR3nt: TGCGCCAGCAGCTCTCTAGCGGGGGAAACCTACGAGCAGTACTTC
CDR3aa: CASSSLAGETYEQYF

abundance: once
j_gene: TRBJ1-4
d_gene: NA
v_gene: TRBV4-1
CDR3nt: TGCGCCAGCAGCCAAGATGGGCGAAAACTGTTTTTT
CDR3aa: CASSQDGRKLFF

abundance: NA
j_gene: TRBJ1-1
d_gene: NA
v_gene: TRBV5-5
CDR3nt: TGTGCCAGCAGCTTAGGTGGGGCGCGTCTCGTTTCCAGAGGGAACACTGAAGCTTTCTTT
CDR3aa: CASSLGGARLVSRGNTEAFF

abundance: NA
j_gene: TRBJ1-6
d_gene: TRBD1
v_gene: TRBV6-1
CDR3nt: TGTGCCAGCAGTGACAGGGGGGGGTTGAATTCACCCCTCCACTTT
CDR3aa: CASSDRGGLNSPLHF

abundance: NA
j_gene: TRBJ1-1
d_gene: NA
v_gene: TRBV5-1
CDR3nt: TGCGCCAGCAGCTCGCTCGGGAATTGGGAGGTGAACACTGAAGCTTTCTTT
CDR3aa: CASSSLGNWEVNTEAFF

abundance: NA
j_gene: TRBJ2-1
d_gene: NA
v_gene: TRBV5-1
CDR3nt: TGCGCCAGCAGCGTCGACAGAAATGAGCAGTTCTTC
CDR3aa: CASSVDRNEQFF

abundance: NA
j_gene: TRBJ1-1
d_gene: NA
v_gene: TRBV30
CDR3nt: TGTGCCTGGAGCCCGCGTGGGGCTGAAGCTTTCTTT
CDR3aa: CAWSPRGAEAFF

abundance: NA
j_gene: TRBJ2-1
d_gene: TRBD2
v_gene: TRBV14
CDR3nt: TGTGCCAGCAGCCAACGCCTAGCGGGGGCCTCCTACAATGAGCAGTTCTTC
CDR3aa: CASSQRLAGASYNEQFF

abundance: NA
j_gene: TRBJ2-7
d_gene: NA
v_gene: TRBV6-1
CDR3nt: TGTGCCAGCAGTGATAGCCCCTACGAGCAGTACTTC
CDR3aa: CASSDSPYEQYF

abundance: NA
j_gene: TRBJ2-5
d_gene: TRBD2
v_gene: TRBV10-2
CDR3nt: TGCGCCAGCCGGCGGGGGACGCAAGAGACCCAGTACTTC
CDR3aa: CASRRGTQETQYF

abundance: NA
j_gene: TRBJ1-2
d_gene: NA
v_gene: TRBV7-2
CDR3nt: TGTGCCAGCAGCTTAACCTCAGGGGCGGGAGGCTACACCTTC
CDR3aa: CASSLTSGAGGYTF